A selection of T cell receptor beta chains follows, all from one sample in a study of shared clonotypes between healthy human individuals. This table comes from immunoSEQ multiplex PCR, and its TCRdb copy is limited to in-frame clones, with some not included. The sample includes 2 million to 2.5 million clones, 95% of them seen just once. The sample consisted of naive CD4+ T cells sorted from blood. Receptors originate from a man between 18 and 29 years old in good health. The CDR3 runs from the conserved cysteine through the conserved F or W. The order of the fields is J gene, D gene, V gene, clone size, CDR3 DNA, CDR3 protein. D genes are given only for firm matches. A row's size may be missing; if present it is once, few, many or a size class.

>TRBJ2-7|.|TRBV7-2|once
TGTGCCAGCAGCCGCCCCCCTAGATCCTCCGAGCAGTACTTC
CASSRPPRSSEQYF
>TRBJ2-7|.|TRBV4-1|.
TGCGCCAGCAGCCACGAGGACTACTCCTACGAGCAGTACTTC
CASSHEDYSYEQYF
>TRBJ2-5|TRBD1|TRBV5-6|.
TGTGCCAGCAGCTTCTGGGACAGGGGGGGAGAGACCCAGTACTTC
CASSFWDRGGETQYF
>TRBJ2-2|.|TRBV27|.
TGTGCCAGCAGTTGGGGTAGGGGCACCGGGGAGCTGTTTTTT
CASSWGRGTGELFF
>TRBJ2-7|TRBD1|TRBV11-2|.
TGTGCCAGCAGCTTCGGGACAGGGACCTACGAGCAGTACTTC
CASSFGTGTYEQYF
>TRBJ1-1|.|TRBV7-2|.
TGTGCCAGCAGCGTGGGACCCCCGAACACTGAAGCTTTCTTT
CASSVGPPNTEAFF
>TRBJ2-1|TRBD2|TRBV6-1|.
TGTGCCAGCAGTGAAGTTGCCGGGACTAGCGGGAATAGCCACAATGAGCAGTTCTTC
CASSEVAGTSGNSHNEQFF
>TRBJ2-7|.|TRBV21-1|.
TGTGCCAGCGGCCCTACTGAGGCCACGAGCTCCTACGAGCAGTACTTC
CASGPTEATSSYEQYF
>TRBJ2-7|.|TRBV7-8|.
TGTGCCAGCAGCCTCGTTGCGCAGGGCCCGGAAGAGCAGTACTTC
CASSLVAQGPEEQYF
>TRBJ2-1|TRBD2|TRBV27|.
TGTGCCAGCAAGGTGGTAGCGGGAGTAGAAGAGCAGTTCTTC
CASKVVAGVEEQFF
>TRBJ2-7|TRBD2|TRBV7-7|.
TGTGCTAGCAGCTTAGAGAGCGGGAGCTACGAGCAGTACTTC
CASSLESGSYEQYF